The sequence of this T cell receptor beta chain was determined in a study of Graves' ophthalmopathy and Graves' hyperthyroidism. Study-level information: Peripheral blood (taken before any treatment) was collected at initial diagnosis.

Amplification of the TCR beta CDR3 regions used RNA transcripts (as template). Second-round multiplex PCR came after first-round RT-PCR with HTBI primers. Each CDR3 protein gets one entry after TCRdb re-called the multiplex PCR reads with MiXCR. The sample has roughly 500,000 distinct CDR3 sequences, under 15% seen once. With regard to this clonotype: Its specificity is not known.

Having ophthalmopathy, the donors showed moderate-to-severe activity, CAS ≥3 and NOSPECS ≥4, with disease lasting under 3 months. Study-wide results and limits: Most expanded thyroid clonotypes above 0.001 frequency also appeared in blood.

Germline assignment: CDR1 DFQATT and CDR2 SNEGSKA (reference sequence). V shed 4 bases and J 5 bases; nucleotides not matched to a gene: 12. CDR3 length: 15 residues. This clonotype was sampled from a woman aged 30 to 39 with Graves' ophthalmopathy. Sequencing input: blood. This chain joins TRBV20-1 and TRBJ2-5, with 8 positions matching TRBD2. CDR3 nucleotides: TGCAGTGCTAACGAAGCGGGAGTAGCCGGGGAGACCCAGTACTTC. This gives the protein CSANEAGVAGETQYF.